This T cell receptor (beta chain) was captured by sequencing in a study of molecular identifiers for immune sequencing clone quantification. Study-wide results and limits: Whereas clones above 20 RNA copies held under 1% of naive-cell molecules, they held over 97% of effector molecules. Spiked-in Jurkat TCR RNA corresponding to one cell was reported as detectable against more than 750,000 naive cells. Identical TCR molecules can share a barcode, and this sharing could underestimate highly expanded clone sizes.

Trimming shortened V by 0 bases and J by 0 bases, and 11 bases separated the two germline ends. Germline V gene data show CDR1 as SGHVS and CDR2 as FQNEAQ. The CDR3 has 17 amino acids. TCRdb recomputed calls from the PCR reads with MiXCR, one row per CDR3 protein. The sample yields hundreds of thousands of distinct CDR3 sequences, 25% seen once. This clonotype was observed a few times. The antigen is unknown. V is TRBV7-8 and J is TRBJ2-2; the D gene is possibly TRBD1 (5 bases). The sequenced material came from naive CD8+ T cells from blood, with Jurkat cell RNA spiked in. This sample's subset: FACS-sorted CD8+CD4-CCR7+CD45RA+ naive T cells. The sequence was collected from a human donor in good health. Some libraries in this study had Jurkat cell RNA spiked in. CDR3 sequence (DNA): TGTGCCAGCAGCTTAGCGCGAGACAGAACGAACACCGGGGAGCTGTTTTTT. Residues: CASSLARDRTNTGELFF.